These 27 T cell receptor beta chains originate from one sample sequenced in a study of beta chain features in type 1 diabetes. Overall study findings and caveats: In all four CD4+ subsets, TCRB CDR3 length was significantly, moderately reduced in type 1 diabetes.

The antigens for these receptors are not known. What was sequenced were expressed TCRB transcripts, since all of the isolated RNA had been reverse transcribed. The table came from immunoSEQ multiplex PCR; TCRdb's copy has only in-frame clones and leaves some out. Here the sample spans 630,000 or so clones, around 15% being singletons. Sequenced input: naive CD4+ T cells from blood. The receptor source for this set is a man between 18 and 35 years old with type 1 diabetes.

This chain links TRBV4-2 with TRBJ2-6; a possible D gene is TRBD2 (6 bases). The CDR3 extends over 18 amino acids. Germline CDR1 reads LGHNA; CDR2 reads YNFKEQ. The V and J ends lost 4 bases and 0 bases respectively, with 16 bases between them. This CDR3 reads CASSPLGDSSSGANVLTF. The CDR3 DNA reads as TGTGCCAGCAGCCCGCTTGGGGACTCAAGCTCTGGGGCCAACGTCCTGACTTTC.

This clone was counted a few times. The same CDR3 is also encoded by other DNA sequences in this sample. J is TRBJ2-1 and V is TRBV5-1; D unclear. The V gene lost 2 bases and the J gene lost 0 bases, with 6 bases spanning the gap. Per germline, CDR1 SGHRS and CDR2 YFSETQ. The CDR3 covers 14 residues. CDR3 region: CASSFRSSYNEQFF. CDR3 bases: TGCGCCAGCAGCTTTCGGAGCTCCTACAATGAGCAGTTCTTC.

This chain links TRBV14 with TRBJ1-3, with D uncertain. With 4 bases removed from V and 6 bases from J, the gap between germline ends came to 13 bases. The V gene's germline CDR1 is SGHDN and CDR2 FVKESK. CDR3 size: 14 residues. CDR3 in DNA: TGTGCCAGCAGCCCTCTGCCGGGGTTAAACACCATATATTTT. This sequence encodes CASSPLPGLNTIYF.

The rearrangement joins TRBV29-1 to TRBJ2-3, with D uncertain. Germline V CDR1 and CDR2: SQVTM, ANQGSEA. The CDR3 sequence is 13 residues long. V was trimmed by 2 bases and J by 0 bases, leaving 6 bases between them. The CDR3 loop reads CSVEITSTDTQYF. CDR3 nucleotides: TGCAGCGTTGAAATAACTAGCACAGATACGCAGTATTTT.

The V call is TRBV29-1, the J call TRBJ2-5; possible D gene TRBD1, 6 bases. In germline, CDR1 is SQVTM, CDR2 ANQGSEA. The V and J ends lost 3 bases and 9 bases respectively, with 20 bases between them. The CDR3 runs to 14 residues. For the CDR3, the DNA is TGCAGCGTTGAGAAGTCACAGGGAAGTATCCCCCAGTACTTC. The encoded protein is CSVEKSQGSIPQYF. The variable domain in full, completed from reference TRBV29-1 and TRBJ2-5, reads SAVISQKPSRDICQRGTSLTIQCQVDSQVTMMFWYRQQPGQSLTLIATANQGSEATYESGFVIDKFPISRPNLTFSTLTVSNMSPEDSSIYLCSVEKSQGSIPQYFGPGTRLLVL.

The V call is TRBV18, the J call TRBJ2-5; D possibly uses TRBD1 or TRBD2 (5 bases each). Germline V gives CDR1 KGHSH, CDR2 LQKENI. Trimming removed 2 bases at V and 6 bases at J, with 10 bases between. The CDR3 contains 13 residues. In DNA form, the CDR3 reads TGTGCCAGCTCACCAGGGGCCGGGAAGACCCAGTACTTC. It codes for CASSPGAGKTQYF.

This clone has more than one count but fewer than ten. The chain has TRBV30 and TRBJ1-1; D uncertain. Trimming took 8 bases from V and 1 from J, leaving 8 bases between them. Germline values: CDR1 GTSNPN, CDR2 SVGIG (reference sequence). There are 11 residues in the CDR3. CDR3 DNA sequence: TGTGCCCTCGGAAGGAACACTGAAGCTTTCTTT. It yields the protein CALGRNTEAFF.

This clone appeared a few times. This may be a read error, as it is one base from a much larger clone. The rearrangement links TRBV5-4 to TRBJ2-3; no clear D. The CDR3 length is 11 residues. The germline V gene has CDR1 SGHNT and CDR2 YYREEE (reference sequence). V lost 3 bases and J 2 bases, leaving 1 base between the germline ends. CDR3 nucleotides: TGTGCCAGCAGCTACACAGATACGCAGTATTTT. This gives the protein CASSYTDTQYF.

The table lists this clone with a few counts. The CDR3 DNA follows: TGTGCCAGCTCTAACTACCTGGGTGAAGCTTTCTTT. Residues: CASSNYLGEAFF. V usage is TRBV18 and J usage is TRBJ1-1, with unresolved D. Germline V gene lookup returns CDR1 KGHSH and CDR2 LQKENI. The CDR3 contains 12 residues. The V end was cut by 6 bases, the J end by 7 bases, with 12 bases between.

The chain has TRBV6-5 and TRBJ2-5, with D possibly matching TRBD2 (6 bases). Germline CDR1 is MNHEY and CDR2 is SVGAGI. With 0 bases removed from V and 2 bases from J, the gap between germline ends came to 7 bases. The CDR3 contains 14 residues. CDR3 amino acids: CASSYSLAQETQYF. CDR3 sequence (DNA): TGTGCCAGCAGTTACTCGCTAGCGCAAGAGACCCAGTACTTC.

This chain connects TRBV30 to TRBJ2-5; perhaps TRBD2 as D (6 bases). This CDR3 contains 11 residues. Germline V gives CDR1 GTSNPN, CDR2 SVGIG (reference sequence). The CDR3 DNA is TGTGGGACGGGGGTCTCAGAGACCCAGTACTTC. Its translation is CGTGVSETQYF.

The rearrangement links TRBV11-1 to TRBJ2-5, with D tentatively TRBD2 (5 bases). The CDR3 sequence is 14 residues long. V was trimmed by 2 bases and J by 0 bases, leaving 7 bases between them. Germline CDR1 reads SGHAT; CDR2 reads FQDESV (reference sequence). This CDR3 is CASSLREYQETQYF. CDR3 coding DNA: TGTGCCAGCAGCTTAAGGGAGTACCAAGAGACCCAGTACTTC.

The genes are TRBV7-9 and TRBJ2-5; D may be TRBD1 (5 bases). With 5 bases removed from V and 2 bases from J, the gap between germline ends came to 12 bases. The CDR3 sequence is 14 residues long. The V gene's germline CDR1 is SEHNR and CDR2 FQNEAQ (reference sequence). The CDR3: CASSVQGQQETQYF. In DNA, the CDR3 is TGTGCCAGCAGCGTTCAAGGACAACAAGAGACCCAGTACTTC.

The chain couples TRBV9 to TRBJ2-3; 10 bases map to TRBD2. This CDR3 is built from 16 residues. The V gene end was trimmed by 4 bases and the J gene end by 2 bases; junction bases not matched to a gene: 7. The germline V gene encodes CDR1 SGDLS and CDR2 YYNGEE. CDR3 nucleotides: TGTGCCAGCAGCCCTCCCCTAGCGGGGGCCACAGATACGCAGTATTTT. It yields the protein CASSPPLAGATDTQYF.

The J gene is TRBJ2-3, the V gene TRBV30; possible D gene TRBD1, 5 bases. Germline V gene lookup returns CDR1 GTSNPN and CDR2 SVGIG (reference sequence). This CDR3 has 16 amino acids. Trimming removed 0 bases from V and 2 bases from J, with 15 bases in between. CDR3 in amino acids: CAWSVSGHGYTDTQYF. CDR3 DNA: TGTGCCTGGAGTGTAAGTGGACACGGATACACAGATACGCAGTATTTT.

This clone was observed a few times. The chain links TRBV6-1 to TRBJ2-5; TRBD2 aligns across 13 bases. CDR3 length equals 17 residues. Germline CDR1 reads MNHNS; CDR2 reads SASEGT. The junction had 8 bases not matched to a gene; V was cut back by 3 bases and J by 4 bases. CDR3 DNA: TGTGCCAGCAGTGATGCAATACTAGCGGGGGGGCGAGAGACCCAGTACTTC. Its protein is CASSDAILAGGRETQYF.

CDR3 bases: TGTGCCAGCAGCCTGGAGGGGGGTAGCTATGGCTACACCTTC. It yields the protein CASSLEGGSYGYTF. The chain is built from TRBV11-2 and TRBJ1-2; tentative D call: TRBD1 (6 bases). The germline CDR1 and CDR2 sequences are SGHAT and FQNNGV. This CDR3 is 14 amino acids long. V was trimmed by 5 bases and J by 4 bases, leaving 14 bases between them. Full variable domain (remainder filled in from reference TRBV11-2 and TRBJ1-2): EAGVAQSPRYKIIEKRQSVAFWCNPISGHATLYWYQQILGQGPKLLIQFQNNGVVDDSQLPKDRFSAERLKGVDSTLKIQPAKLEDSAVYLCASSLEGGSYGYTFGSGTRLTVV.

Only a few counts were recorded for this clone. In the same sample, other DNA sequences code for this CDR3. The chain is built from TRBV5-1 and TRBJ1-2; D gene uncertain. CDR1 is SGHRS, CDR2 YFSETQ, per germline. The CDR3 is 13 residues long. With 0 bases removed from V and 1 base from J, the gap between germline ends came to 4 bases. CDR3 in amino acids: CASSLDSNYGYTF. The CDR3 DNA reads TGCGCCAGCAGCTTGGACAGTAACTATGGCTACACCTTC.

The chain employs TRBV21-1 and TRBJ2-7; the table calls TRBD1, which could not be checked here. TRBV21-1 constitutes a pseudogene. This CDR3 comprises 15 residues. In DNA form, the CDR3 reads TGTGCCAGCAGCAAGAGGCCGGGACACCTCTACGAGCAGTACTTC. This codes for CASSKRPGHLYEQYF.

The chain couples TRBV6-5 to TRBJ1-1; possible D gene TRBD1, 6 bases. Germline V CDR1 and CDR2: MNHEY, SVGAGI. The CDR3 contains 14 residues. The V end lost 5 bases, the J end lost 3 bases, and 13 bases lay between the germline ends. CDR3 in amino acids: CASSRSGQHTEAFF. In DNA, the CDR3 is TGTGCCAGCAGTCGAAGCGGACAGCACACTGAAGCTTTCTTT.

V usage is TRBV10-3 and J usage is TRBJ2-1, with 11 bases matching TRBD2. Trimming at V came to 2 bases and at J to 5 bases, leaving 2 bases not matched to a gene. The CDR3 runs to 15 residues. Germline lookup yields CDR1 ENHRY and CDR2 SYGVKD. CDR3 in amino acids: CAISEPSGGNNEQFF. The CDR3 DNA reads TGTGCCATCAGTGAGCCTAGCGGGGGGAACAATGAGCAGTTCTTC.

The chain couples TRBV6-5 to TRBJ2-3; D not certain. This CDR3 is 14 amino acids long. Germline loops: CDR1 MNHEY, CDR2 SVGAGI. V dropped 2 bases and J dropped 1 base, with 7 bases sitting between them. The CDR3, as DNA: TGTGCCAGCAGTTACCGAATGGGCACAGATACGCAGTATTTT. Translation gives CASSYRMGTDTQYF.

V usage is TRBV5-1 and J usage is TRBJ1-1; D ambiguous. Trimming pared 2 bases from V and 3 bases from J, leaving 11 bases between. Germline CDR1 is SGHRS and CDR2 is YFSETQ. The CDR3 runs 14 residues. CDR3 sequence (DNA): TGCGCCAGCAGCTTCAGGACTCGGGACACTGAAGCTTTCTTT. Translated: CASSFRTRDTEAFF.

This clone was recorded a few times. The rearrangement joins TRBV5-4 to TRBJ1-6, with D possibly TRBD1 on 6 matching bases. CDR1 SGHNT and CDR2 YYREEE come from the germline V gene (reference sequence). This CDR3 contains 15 residues. Deletions cut 4 bases from V and 5 bases from J, with 13 bases between. The CDR3 sequence: CASSRSPGDNSPLHF. CDR3 DNA: TGTGCCAGCAGCCGCAGCCCAGGGGATAATTCACCCCTCCACTTT.

The sample holds a few counts of this clone. The V call is TRBV7-9, the J call TRBJ1-5; the D gene is possibly TRBD1 (6 bases). The CDR3 extends over 13 amino acids. V was shortened by 6 bases and J by 6 bases, with 12 bases between the two germline ends. Germline V CDR1 and CDR2: SEHNR, FQNEAQ (reference sequence). The CDR3 region is CASSPDRSQPQHF. The CDR3 DNA is TGTGCCAGCAGTCCGGACAGAAGTCAGCCCCAGCATTTT.

Only a few counts were recorded for this clone. The chain links TRBV29-1 to TRBJ1-1, with 8 bases matching TRBD1. V trimming: 6 bases; J trimming: 1 base; junction bases outside the gene matches: 7. In germline, CDR1 is SQVTM, CDR2 ANQGSEA. CDR3 length equals 14 residues. Written as DNA, the CDR3 is TGCAGCGTAGTCCGGGACAGGAGGAACACTGAAGCTTTCTTT. It translates to CSVVRDRRNTEAFF.

The chain is built from TRBV28 and TRBJ2-7, with a possible D match to TRBD1 (6 bases). The germline V and J ends were trimmed by 8 bases and 6 bases, with 14 bases remaining between them. The CDR3 has 12 amino acids. Germline values: CDR1 MDHEN, CDR2 SYDVKM. CDR3 region: CASSRGLGEQYF. CDR3 coding DNA: TGTGCCAGCTCCAGGGGCCTGGGCGAGCAGTACTTC.